This record covers a single T cell receptor beta chain. Antigen specificity is unknown. The CDR3 totals 16 residues. Germline CDR1 SGHNT, CDR2 YENEEA. J was trimmed by 2 bases and V by 4 bases; bases with no gene match: 3. This PCR relied on a set of 60 Vbeta primers and 13 Jbeta primers. Here immunoSEQ multiplex PCR was the method, and the copy in TCRdb shows in-frame clones only, minus some. The data hold some 150,000 clones, with approximately 82% observed a single time. The sample comes from a study of cytomegalovirus exposure and HLA in healthy donors. Study-wide findings and caveats: The study found most TCR sequences rare, yet found some public TCRs in many donors.

The origin of this receptor is a woman aged 50 to 60 in good health and CMV-seropositive. The chain employs TRBV11-3 and TRBJ2-6, with 9 nucleotides matching TRBD1. The specimen was PBMCs. The CDR3 sequence: CASSSHRGPGANVLTF. DNA for the CDR3: TGTGCCAGCAGCTCACACAGGGGGCCTGGGGCCAACGTCCTGACTTTC.